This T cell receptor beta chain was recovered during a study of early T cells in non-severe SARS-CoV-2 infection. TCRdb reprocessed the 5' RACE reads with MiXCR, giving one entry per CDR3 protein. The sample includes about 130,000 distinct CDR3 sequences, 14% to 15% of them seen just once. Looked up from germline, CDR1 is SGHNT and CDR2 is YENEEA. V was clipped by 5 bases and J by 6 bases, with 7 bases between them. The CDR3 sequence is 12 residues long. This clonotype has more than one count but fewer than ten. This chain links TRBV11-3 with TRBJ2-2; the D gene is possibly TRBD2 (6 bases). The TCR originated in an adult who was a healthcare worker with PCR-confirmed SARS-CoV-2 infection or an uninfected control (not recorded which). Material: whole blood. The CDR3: CASSREAGELFF. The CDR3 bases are TGTGCCAGCAGCAGGGAGGCCGGGGAGCTGTTTTTT.